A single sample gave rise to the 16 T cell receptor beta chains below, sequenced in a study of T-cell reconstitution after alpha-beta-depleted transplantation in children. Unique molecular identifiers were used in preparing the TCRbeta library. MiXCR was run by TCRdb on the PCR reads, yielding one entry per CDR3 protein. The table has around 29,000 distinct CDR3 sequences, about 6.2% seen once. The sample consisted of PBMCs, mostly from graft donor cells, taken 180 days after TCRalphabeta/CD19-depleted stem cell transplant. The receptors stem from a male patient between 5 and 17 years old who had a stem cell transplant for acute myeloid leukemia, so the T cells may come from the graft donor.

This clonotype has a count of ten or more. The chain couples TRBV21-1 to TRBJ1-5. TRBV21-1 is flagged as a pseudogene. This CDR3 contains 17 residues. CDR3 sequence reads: CASSGKLEEFSNQPQHF. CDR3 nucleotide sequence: TGTGCCAGCAGCGGAAAACTTGAGGAGTTTAGCAATCAGCCCCAGCATTTT.

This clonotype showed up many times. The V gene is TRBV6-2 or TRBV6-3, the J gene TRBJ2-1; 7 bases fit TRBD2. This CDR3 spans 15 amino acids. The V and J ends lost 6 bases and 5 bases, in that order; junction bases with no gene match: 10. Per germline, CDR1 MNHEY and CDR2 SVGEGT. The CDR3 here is CASRPLGRGDNEQFF. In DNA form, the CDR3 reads TGTGCCAGCAGACCTTTGGGACGGGGGGACAATGAGCAGTTCTTC.

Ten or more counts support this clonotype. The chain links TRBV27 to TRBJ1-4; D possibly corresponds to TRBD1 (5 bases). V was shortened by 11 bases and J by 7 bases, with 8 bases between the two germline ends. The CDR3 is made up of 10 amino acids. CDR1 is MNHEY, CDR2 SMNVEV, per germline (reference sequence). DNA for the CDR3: TGTGCCCCCGGGGGTGAAAAACTGTTTTTT. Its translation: CAPGGEKLFF.

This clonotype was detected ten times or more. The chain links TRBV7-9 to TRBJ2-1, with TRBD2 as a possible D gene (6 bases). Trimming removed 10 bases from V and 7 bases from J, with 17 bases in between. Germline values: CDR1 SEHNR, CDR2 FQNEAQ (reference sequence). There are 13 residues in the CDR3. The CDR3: CATLGGGGNEQFF. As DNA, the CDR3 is TGTGCCACCCTCGGGGGAGGAGGGAATGAGCAGTTCTTC.

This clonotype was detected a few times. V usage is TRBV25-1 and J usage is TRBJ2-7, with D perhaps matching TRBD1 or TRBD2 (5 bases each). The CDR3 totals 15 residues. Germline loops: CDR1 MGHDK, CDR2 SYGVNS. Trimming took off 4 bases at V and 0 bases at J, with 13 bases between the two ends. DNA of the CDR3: TGTGCCAGCAGTGGGCGAGGGGTTAGCTCCTACGAGCAGTACTTC. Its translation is CASSGRGVSSYEQYF.

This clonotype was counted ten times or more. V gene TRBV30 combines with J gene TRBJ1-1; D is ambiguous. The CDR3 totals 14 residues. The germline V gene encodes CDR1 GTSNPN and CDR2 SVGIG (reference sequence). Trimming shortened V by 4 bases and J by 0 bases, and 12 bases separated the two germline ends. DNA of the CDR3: TGTGCCTGGACCCCCCGGACCATGAACACTGAAGCTTTCTTT. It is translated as CAWTPRTMNTEAFF.

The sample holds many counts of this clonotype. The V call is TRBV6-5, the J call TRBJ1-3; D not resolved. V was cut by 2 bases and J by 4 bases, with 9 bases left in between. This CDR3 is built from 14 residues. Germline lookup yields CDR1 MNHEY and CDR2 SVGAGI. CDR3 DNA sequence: TGTGCCAGCAGTTACAGGGCAGCCGGAAACACCATATATTTT. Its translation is CASSYRAAGNTIYF.

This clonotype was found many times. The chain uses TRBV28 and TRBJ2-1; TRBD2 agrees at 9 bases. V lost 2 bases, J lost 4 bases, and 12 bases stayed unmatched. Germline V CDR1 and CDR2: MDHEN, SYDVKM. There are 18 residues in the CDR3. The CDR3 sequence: CASSLRASGVGSYNEQFF. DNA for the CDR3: TGTGCCAGCAGTTTAAGAGCTAGCGGGGTGGGTTCTTACAATGAGCAGTTCTTC. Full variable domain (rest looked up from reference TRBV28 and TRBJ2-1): DVKVTQSSRYLVKRTGEKVFLECVQDMDHENMFWYRQDPGLGLRLIYFSYDVKMKEKGDIPEGYSVSREKKERFSLILESASTNQTSMYLCASSLRASGVGSYNEQFFGPGTRLTVL.

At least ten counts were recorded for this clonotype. The CDR3 DNA reads as TGTGCCAGCAGCTTAGTCGGGGGGGCCGGGGAGCTGTTTTTT. It codes for CASSLVGGAGELFF. This chain uses TRBV11-2 with TRBJ2-2; 8 nucleotides agree with TRBD2. The germline CDR1 and CDR2 sequences are SGHAT and FQNNGV. The CDR3 has 14 residues. V dropped 1 base and J dropped 6; count of bases not matched to a gene: 1.

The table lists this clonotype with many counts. The CDR3 is CASSLPPKPPYEQYF. The DNA of the CDR3 is TGTGCCAGCAGCTTACCGCCCAAGCCGCCATACGAGCAGTACTTC. The chain uses TRBV7-2 and TRBJ2-7; D is uncertain. Germline V gives CDR1 SGHTA, CDR2 FQGNSA. CDR3 length: 15 residues. V lost 2 bases to trimming and J lost 4 bases, with 15 bases between them.

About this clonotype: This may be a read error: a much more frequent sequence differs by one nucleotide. The chain's CDR3 is CASSFYTVNTEAFF. In nucleotides, the CDR3 is TGTGCCAGCAGCTTCTACACGGTGAACACTGAAGCTTTCTTT. The chain employs TRBV5-6 and TRBJ1-1; D is unclear. The ends were cut back, 2 bases at V and 0 bases at J, with 8 bases in the middle. Per the germline V gene, CDR1 is SGHDT and CDR2 is YYEEEE. The CDR3 is made up of 14 amino acids.

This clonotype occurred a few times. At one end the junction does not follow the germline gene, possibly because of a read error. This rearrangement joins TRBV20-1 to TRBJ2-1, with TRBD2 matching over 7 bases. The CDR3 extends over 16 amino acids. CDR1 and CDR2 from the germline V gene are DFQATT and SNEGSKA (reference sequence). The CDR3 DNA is TGCAGTGCCAGAGGGCGGGCTGCGGGAGCGAGCAATGAGCAGTTCTTC. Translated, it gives CSARGRAAGASNEQFF.

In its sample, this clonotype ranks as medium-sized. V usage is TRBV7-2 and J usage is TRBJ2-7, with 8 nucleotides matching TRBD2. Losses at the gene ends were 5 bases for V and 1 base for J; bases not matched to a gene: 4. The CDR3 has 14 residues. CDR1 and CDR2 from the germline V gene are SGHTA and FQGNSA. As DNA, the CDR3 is TGTGCCAGCAGCCTAACTAGCGGATCCTACGAGCAGTACTTC. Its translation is CASSLTSGSYEQYF.

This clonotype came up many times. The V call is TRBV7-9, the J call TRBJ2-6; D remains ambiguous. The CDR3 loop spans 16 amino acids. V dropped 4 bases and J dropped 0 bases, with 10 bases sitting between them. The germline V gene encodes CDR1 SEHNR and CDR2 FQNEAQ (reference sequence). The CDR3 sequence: CASSSLVSSGANVLTF. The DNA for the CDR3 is TGTGCCAGCAGCTCCCTCGTTAGCTCTGGGGCCAACGTCCTGACTTTC. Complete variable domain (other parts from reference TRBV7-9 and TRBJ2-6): DTGVSQNPRHKITKRGQNVTFRCDPISEHNRLYWYRQTLGQGPEFLTYFQNEAQLEKSRLLSDRFSAERPKGSFSTLEIQRTEQGDSAMYLCASSSLVSSGANVLTFGAGSRLTVL.

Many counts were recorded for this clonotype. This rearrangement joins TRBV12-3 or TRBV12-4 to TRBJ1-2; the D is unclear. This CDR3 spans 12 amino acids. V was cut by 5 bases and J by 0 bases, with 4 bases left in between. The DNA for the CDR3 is TGTGCCAGCAGTGAGGCTAACTATGGCTACACCTTC. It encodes CASSEANYGYTF.

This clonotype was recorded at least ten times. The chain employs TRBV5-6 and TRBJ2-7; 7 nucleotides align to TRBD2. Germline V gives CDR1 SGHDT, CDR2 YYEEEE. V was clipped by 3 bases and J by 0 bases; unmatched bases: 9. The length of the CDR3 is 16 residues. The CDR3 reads CASSWGGTAPSYEQYV. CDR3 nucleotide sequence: TGTGCCAGCAGCTGGGGGGGGACCGCACCCTCCTACGAGCAGTACGTC.